Described below is a single T cell receptor beta chain sequence and its context. The second PCR ran roughly 6 to 11 cycles with a sample-barcoded 5' primer and J-beta primers. Using its own MiXCR run on the 5' RACE reads, TCRdb lists one record per CDR3 protein. The sample has approximately 1,700,000 distinct CDR3 sequences; around 40% are singletons. These data belong to a study of blood T cells in healthy people across ages. The CDR3 length is 16 residues. Germline assignment: CDR1 SEHNR and CDR2 FQNEAQ (reference sequence). Trimming took off 4 bases at V and 0 bases at J, with 15 bases between the two ends.

The genes are TRBV7-9 and TRBJ1-2; D not certain. The sample was blood. This receptor was identified in a human donor in good health. CDR3 DNA: TGTGCCAGCAGCTCGGGTCCCGCAGGAGCTAACTATGGCTACACCTTC. It yields the protein CASSSGPAGANYGYTF.